This T cell receptor (beta chain) was retrieved from a study of blood T cell repertoires in COVID-19. Turning to the study itself: Sites across the United States, Italy and Spain contributed samples from acute and convalescent COVID-19. In each case, the material was cDNA or gDNA derived from T cells, B-cell-depleted T cells, or PBMCs.

Germline CDR1 is SGDLS and CDR2 is YYNGEE. This CDR3 has 15 residues. V was trimmed by 4 bases and J by 3 bases, leaving 14 bases between them. Sequenced by immunoSEQ multiplex PCR; TCRdb stores in-frame clones only, minus some. The sample yields about 130,000 clones, just under 85% seen once. The rearrangement uses TRBV9 and TRBJ1-3, with D tentatively TRBD1 (5 bases). The receptor was derived from a woman aged 50 to 65 with acute or convalescent COVID-19. The sequencing sample was made of peripheral blood. Here the CDR3 reads CASSSQGFSGNTIYF. CDR3 coding DNA: TGTGCCAGCAGCTCGCAGGGTTTTAGTGGAAACACCATATATTTT.